This T cell receptor beta chain derives from a study of shared clonotypes between healthy human individuals. On this clone itself: Its target is not known.

The protocol was immunoSEQ multiplex PCR, while the TCRdb copy is restricted to in-frame clones and leaves out a portion. The repertoire holds some 2,400,000 clones, under 97% seen once, with roughly 0.13% in the top ten. All participating donors were Caucasian adults from Nashville, Tennessee. General study points: Sampling covered nothing but blood. Tissue TCR repertoires likely differ from those found in blood.

CDR3 length: 12 residues. Per germline, CDR1 SGHDT and CDR2 YYEEEE. The TCR originated in a young man in good health. Material for sequencing was naive CD4+ T cells sorted from blood. The sample's subset: CD45RA+ positively selected. The chain employs TRBV5-6 and TRBJ2-7; unclear D gene. The CDR3 loop is CVRALLGYEQYF. CDR3 coding DNA: TGTGTTAGGGCTCTCCTCGGGTACGAGCAGTACTTC.